This TCR beta chain stems from a study of shared clonotypes between healthy human individuals. Points from the study as a whole: Clonotype sharing among donors was expected to depend on sequencing depth. In having few donors, the study represented limited genetic and exposure-history diversity.

From germline, CDR1 is SNHLY and CDR2 FYNNEI. The CDR3 totals 13 residues. V was pared by 4 bases and J by 4 bases, with 8 bases between. Produced via immunoSEQ multiplex PCR; TCRdb's table is partial and in-frame only. This sample has 2 million to 2.5 million clones, with about 94% found just once. Details on this clone: The antigen is unknown.

The specimen sequenced was naive CD4+ T cells sorted from blood. As to subset: CD45RA+ positively selected. This chain connects TRBV2 to TRBJ2-1; D gene unclear. The clonotype comes from a man aged 18 to 29 in good health. The CDR3 DNA follows: TGTGCCAGCAGTGGATTAGAGTACAATGAGCAGTTCTTC. It translates to CASSGLEYNEQFF.